The entry below describes one TCR beta chain. Its cognate antigen is unknown. The sample is drawn from a study of CXCR3-negative and CXCR3-positive naive CD8 T cells. Overall study results and limits: CXCR3 levels fell partly with cryopreservation; most assays relied on fresh PBMCs.

Via 5' RACE with UMI labels, TRB cDNA libraries were prepared. TCRdb re-called the 5' RACE reads; one entry per CDR3 protein, DNA not given. The sample has 20,000 to 25,000 distinct CDR3 sequences, and its top ten clones hold around 18%. The CDR3 is made up of 16 amino acids. Per germline, CDR1 SGHAT and CDR2 FQNNGV. The V and J genes are TRBV11-2 and TRBJ2-7; TCRdb reports TRBD2, a call that lacks DNA to check it against. The sample taken for sequencing was memory CD8+ T cells from blood. This sequence originates from a human donor in good health. Some clones in this sample may be carry-over from other donors' samples. The CDR3 loop reads CASSPPSGRLAYEQYF.